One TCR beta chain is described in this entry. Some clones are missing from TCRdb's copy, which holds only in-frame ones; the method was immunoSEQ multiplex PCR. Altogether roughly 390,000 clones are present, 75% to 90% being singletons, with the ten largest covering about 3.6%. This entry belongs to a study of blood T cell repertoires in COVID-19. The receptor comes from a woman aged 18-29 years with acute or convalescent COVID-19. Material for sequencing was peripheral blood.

DNA for the CDR3: TGCGCCAGCAGCCCCAGGACTCGGGGGACGATTATTAGGGAGCTGTTTTTT. Encoded protein: CASSPRTRGTIIRELFF. The V and J genes are TRBV5-1 and TRBJ2-2, with D possibly matching TRBD2 (6 bases). CDR1 and CDR2 from the germline V gene are SGHRS and YFSETQ. There are 17 residues in the CDR3. Trimming took off 4 bases at V and 9 bases at J, with 25 bases between the two ends.